The 11 T cell receptor beta chains below come from one sample, sequenced in a study of blood T cell repertoires in COVID-19. Assay used: immunoSEQ multiplex PCR; TCRdb lists only in-frame clones, some missing. This table holds some 270,000 clones, approximately 85% found once. Material: PBMCs or T cells enriched from blood (not recorded which). The source is a woman in her twenties or thirties who had recovered from COVID-19.

The V and J genes are TRBV28 and TRBJ1-3, with unresolved D. This CDR3 comprises 15 residues. V was pared by 1 base and J by 0 bases, with 7 bases between. Germline assignment: CDR1 MDHEN and CDR2 SYDVKM. In DNA, the CDR3 is TGTGCCAGCAGTTTATCAACATACTCTGGAAACACCATATATTTT. It encodes CASSLSTYSGNTIYF. Looking up the rest from reference TRBV28 and TRBJ1-3 gives the full variable domain: DVKVTQSSRYLVKRTGEKVFLECVQDMDHENMFWYRQDPGLGLRLIYFSYDVKMKEKGDIPEGYSVSREKKERFSLILESASTNQTSMYLCASSLSTYSGNTIYFGEGSWLTVV.

The chain uses TRBV28 and TRBJ2-5; 7 nucleotides line up with TRBD2. V dropped 5 bases and J dropped 5; count of bases not matched to a gene: 8. This CDR3 contains 14 residues. CDR1 is MDHEN and CDR2 is SYDVKM in the germline V gene. The CDR3 reads CASSGLAATETQYF. Written as DNA, the CDR3 is TGTGCCAGCAGTGGGCTAGCGGCTACGGAGACCCAGTACTTC.

V is TRBV13 and J is TRBJ2-7; 7 bases map to TRBD2. Germline values: CDR1 PRHDT, CDR2 FYEKMQ (reference sequence). The CDR3 runs 13 residues. The V gene end was trimmed by 6 bases and the J gene end by 5 bases; junction bases not matched to a gene: 7. CDR3: CASRGLGGNEQYF. DNA for the CDR3: TGTGCCAGCAGAGGACTAGGAGGGAACGAGCAGTACTTC.

The chain is built from TRBV6-5 and TRBJ1-1, with a weak D call TRBD1 (6 bases). The CDR3 contains 12 residues. The germline V and J ends were trimmed by 6 bases and 3 bases, with 8 bases remaining between them. CDR1 is MNHEY, CDR2 SVGAGI, per germline. CDR3 region: CASRGAYTEAFF. CDR3 bases: TGTGCCAGCAGGGGGGCCTACACTGAAGCTTTCTTT.

Here the CDR3 reads CASSTGGIGYTF. The DNA of the CDR3 is TGTGCCAGCAGTACAGGGGGGATCGGCTACACCTTC. The chain joins TRBV6-5 to TRBJ1-2; 8 bases align to TRBD1. The CDR3 length is 12 residues. Germline CDR1 is MNHEY and CDR2 is SVGAGI. J lost 8 bases, V lost 5 bases, and 4 bases had no gene match.

This chain joins TRBV7-9 and TRBJ2-7; TRBD1 agrees at 7 bases. CDR1 SEHNR and CDR2 FQNEAQ come from the germline V gene (reference sequence). The CDR3 has 15 amino acids. V lost 5 bases and J lost 0; bases outside the gene matches: 7. The CDR3 nucleotides are TGTGCCAGCAGCCCCCTCCGGGACAGCTCCTACGAGCAGTACTTC. Translated, it gives CASSPLRDSSYEQYF. The full variable domain, completed using reference TRBV7-9 and TRBJ2-7, is DTGVSQNPRHKITKRGQNVTFRCDPISEHNRLYWYRQTLGQGPEFLTYFQNEAQLEKSRLLSDRFSAERPKGSFSTLEIQRTEQGDSAMYLCASSPLRDSSYEQYFGPGTRLTVT.

The chain uses TRBV2 and TRBJ1-2, with 8 bases fitting TRBD1. Germline V lookup: CDR1 SNHLY, CDR2 FYNNEI. CDR3 length: 14 residues. Germline trimming cut 6 bases from V and 5 bases from J; bases unmatched to any gene: 8. CDR3 loop: CASSADRGGYGYTF. As DNA, the CDR3 is TGTGCCAGCAGCGCAGACAGGGGTGGGTATGGCTACACCTTC.

This rearrangement joins TRBV5-6 to TRBJ1-2; D remains ambiguous. CDR3 length equals 10 residues. Per the germline V gene, CDR1 is SGHDT and CDR2 is YYEEEE. V was cut by 7 bases and J by 10 bases, with 11 bases left in between. CDR3 sequence (DNA): TGTGCCAGCGGAGAGAAGGACTACACCTTC. It specifies CASGEKDYTF.

This clone was counted a single time. The V gene is TRBV12-3 or TRBV12-4, the J gene TRBJ1-2; possibly TRBD1 for D (5 bases). The CDR3 is made up of 13 amino acids. The V and J ends lost 5 bases and 8 bases respectively, with 15 bases between them. The CDR3 bases are TGTGCCAGCAGTGGATCCAACGGACAAGGCTACACCTTC. Its translation is CASSGSNGQGYTF.

The chain is built from TRBV6-5 and TRBJ2-3; 7 nucleotides agree with TRBD2. The CDR3 is 13 amino acids. V dropped 7 bases and J dropped 2; count of bases not matched to a gene: 3. Per germline, CDR1 MNHEY and CDR2 SVGAGI. Here the CDR3 DNA reads TGTGCCAGCAAGCGGGACCTCACAGATACGCAGTATTTT. Translated: CASKRDLTDTQYF.

The chain joins TRBV11-3 to TRBJ1-1; no clear D gene. The CDR3 runs to 13 residues. The ends were cut back, 1 base at V and 4 bases at J, with 7 bases in the middle. Looked up from germline, CDR1 is SGHNT and CDR2 is YENEEA. CDR3 loop: CASSLGLATEAFF. CDR3 coding DNA: TGTGCCAGCAGCTTAGGATTGGCCACTGAAGCTTTCTTT.